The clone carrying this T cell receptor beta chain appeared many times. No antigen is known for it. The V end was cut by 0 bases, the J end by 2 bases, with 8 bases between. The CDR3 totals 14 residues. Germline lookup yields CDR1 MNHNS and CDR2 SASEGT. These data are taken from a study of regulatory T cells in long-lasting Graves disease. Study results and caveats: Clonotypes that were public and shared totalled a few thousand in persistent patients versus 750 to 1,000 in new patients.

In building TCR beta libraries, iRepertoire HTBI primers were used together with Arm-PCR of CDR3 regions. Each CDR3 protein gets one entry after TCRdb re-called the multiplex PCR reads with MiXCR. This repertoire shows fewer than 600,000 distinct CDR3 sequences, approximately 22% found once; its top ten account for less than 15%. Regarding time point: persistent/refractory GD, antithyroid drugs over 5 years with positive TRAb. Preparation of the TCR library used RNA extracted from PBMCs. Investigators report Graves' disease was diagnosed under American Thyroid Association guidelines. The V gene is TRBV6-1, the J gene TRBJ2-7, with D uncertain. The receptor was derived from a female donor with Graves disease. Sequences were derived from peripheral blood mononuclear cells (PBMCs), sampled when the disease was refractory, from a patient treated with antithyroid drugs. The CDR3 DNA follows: TGTGCCAGCAGTGAAGCGGCGGTAGCCTACGAGCAGTACTTC. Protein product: CASSEAAVAYEQYF.